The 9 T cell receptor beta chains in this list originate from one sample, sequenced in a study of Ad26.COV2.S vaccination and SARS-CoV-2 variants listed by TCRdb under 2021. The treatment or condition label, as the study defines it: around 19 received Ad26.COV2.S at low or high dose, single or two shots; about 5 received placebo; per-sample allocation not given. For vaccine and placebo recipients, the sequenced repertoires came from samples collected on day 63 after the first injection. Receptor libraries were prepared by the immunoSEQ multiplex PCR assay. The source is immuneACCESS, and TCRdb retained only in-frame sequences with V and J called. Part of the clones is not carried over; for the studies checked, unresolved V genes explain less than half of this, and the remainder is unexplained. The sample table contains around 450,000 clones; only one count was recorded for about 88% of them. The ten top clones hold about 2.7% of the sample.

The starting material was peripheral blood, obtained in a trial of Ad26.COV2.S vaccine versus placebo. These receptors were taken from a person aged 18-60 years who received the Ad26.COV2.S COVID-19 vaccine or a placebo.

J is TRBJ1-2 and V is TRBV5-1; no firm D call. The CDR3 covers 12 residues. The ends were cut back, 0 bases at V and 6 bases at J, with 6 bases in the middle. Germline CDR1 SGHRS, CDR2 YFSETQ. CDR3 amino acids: CASSLGEDGYTF. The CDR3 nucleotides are TGCGCCAGCAGCTTGGGCGAGGATGGCTACACCTTC.

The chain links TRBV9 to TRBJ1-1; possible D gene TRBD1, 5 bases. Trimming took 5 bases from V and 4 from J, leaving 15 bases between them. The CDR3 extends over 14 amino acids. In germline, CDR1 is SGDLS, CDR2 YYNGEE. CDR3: CASSGQGAATEAFF. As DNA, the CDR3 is TGTGCCAGCAGTGGCCAGGGAGCCGCCACTGAAGCTTTCTTT.

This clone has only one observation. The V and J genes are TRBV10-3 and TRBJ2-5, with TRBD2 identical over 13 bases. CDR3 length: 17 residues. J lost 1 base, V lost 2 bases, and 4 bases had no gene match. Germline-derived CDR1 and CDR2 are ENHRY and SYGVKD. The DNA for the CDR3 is TGTGCCATCAGTGAGCGGACTAGCGGGAGAGGCCAAGAGACCCAGTACTTC. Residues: CAISERTSGRGQETQYF.

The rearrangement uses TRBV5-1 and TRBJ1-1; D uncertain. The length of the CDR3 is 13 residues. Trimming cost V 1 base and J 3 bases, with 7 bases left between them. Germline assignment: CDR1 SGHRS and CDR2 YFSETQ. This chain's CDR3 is CASSLNGDTEAFF. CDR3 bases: TGCGCCAGCAGCTTGAACGGGGACACTGAAGCTTTCTTT.

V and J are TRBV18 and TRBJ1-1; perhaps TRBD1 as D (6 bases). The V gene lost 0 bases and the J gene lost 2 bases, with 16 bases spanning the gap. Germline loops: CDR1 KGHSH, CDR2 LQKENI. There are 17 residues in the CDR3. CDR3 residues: CASSPPQRGGKNTEAFF. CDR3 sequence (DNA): TGTGCCAGCTCACCACCGCAACGAGGGGGAAAAAACACTGAAGCTTTCTTT.

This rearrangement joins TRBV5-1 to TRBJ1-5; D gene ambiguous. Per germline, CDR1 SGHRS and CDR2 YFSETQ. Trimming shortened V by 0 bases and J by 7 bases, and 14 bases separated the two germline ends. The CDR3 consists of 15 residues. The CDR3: CASSLAPGSRQPQHF. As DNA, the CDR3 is TGCGCCAGCAGCTTGGCCCCGGGATCGAGGCAGCCCCAGCATTTT.

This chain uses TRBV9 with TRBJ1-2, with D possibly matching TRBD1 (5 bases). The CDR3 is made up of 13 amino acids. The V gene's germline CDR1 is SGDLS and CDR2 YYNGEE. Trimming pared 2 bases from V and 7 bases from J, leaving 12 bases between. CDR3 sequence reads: CASSVRVGGGYTF. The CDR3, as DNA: TGTGCCAGCAGCGTCAGGGTGGGTGGTGGCTACACCTTC.

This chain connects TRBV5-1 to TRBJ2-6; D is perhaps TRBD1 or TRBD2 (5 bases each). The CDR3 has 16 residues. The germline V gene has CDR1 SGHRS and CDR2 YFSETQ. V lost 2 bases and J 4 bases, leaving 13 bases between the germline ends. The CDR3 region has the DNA TGCGCCAGCAGCTTCGTCTTGGGGGAGGGGGCCAACGTCCTGACTTTC. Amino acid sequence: CASSFVLGEGANVLTF. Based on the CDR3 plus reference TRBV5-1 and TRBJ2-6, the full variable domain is KAGVTQTPRYLIKTRGQQVTLSCSPISGHRSVSWYQQTPGQGLQFLFEYFSETQRNKGNFPGRFSGRQFSNSRSEMNVSTLELGDSALYLCASSFVLGEGANVLTFGAGSRLTVL.

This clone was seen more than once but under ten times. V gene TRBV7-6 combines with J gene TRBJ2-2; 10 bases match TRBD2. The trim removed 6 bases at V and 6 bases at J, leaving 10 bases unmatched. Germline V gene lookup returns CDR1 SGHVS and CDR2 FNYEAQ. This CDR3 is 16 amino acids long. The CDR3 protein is CASSYDLAGASGELFF. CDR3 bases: TGTGCCAGCAGTTACGACCTAGCGGGAGCCTCCGGGGAGCTGTTTTTT.